This TCR beta chain was captured in a study of shared clonotypes between healthy human individuals. Findings and caveats of the study: In a few donors, around 5.5% of naive CD4 clonotypes appeared in common. Larger richness was generally estimated for naive than memory subsets.

The assay was carried out at the deep level. The data were produced by immunoSEQ multiplex PCR, yet TCRdb's version contains in-frame clones alone and is incomplete. The table includes about 1.5 million clones, nearly 99% detected once. Study donors comprised healthy, HIV-negative adults devoid of recent acute infection or vaccination. With 3 bases removed from V and 1 base from J, the gap between germline ends came to 16 bases. Germline V gene data show CDR1 as MNHEY and CDR2 as SMNVEV (reference sequence). The CDR3 is made up of 16 amino acids. With respect to this clone: Its matching antigen is unknown.

Sequenced: naive CD4+ T cells sorted from blood. Stated subset: CD45RA+ positively selected. This sequence originates from a man aged 25-45 years in good health. This chain connects TRBV27 to TRBJ2-7, with a weak D call TRBD1 (6 bases). The CDR3: CASSLSRDIYSYEQYF. Written as DNA, the CDR3 is TGTGCCAGCAGTTTGTCGAGGGACATATATTCCTACGAGCAGTACTTC.